Following are 25 T cell receptor beta chains from one sample sequenced in a study of blood T cell repertoires in COVID-19. Assay: immunoSEQ multiplex PCR; the TCRdb copy retains only in-frame clones and omits some. This sample has under 250,000 clones; approximately 89% occur once, and the top ten carry 3.5% to 4%. What was sequenced was PBMCs or T cells enriched from blood (not recorded which). The receptors here all came from a woman aged 25 to 45 with acute COVID-19.

The V gene is TRBV19, the J gene TRBJ1-2; D is possibly TRBD1 (6 bases). The CDR3 runs 13 residues. Germline V CDR1 and CDR2: LNHDA, SQIVND (reference sequence). Trimming stripped 6 bases from V and 2 bases from J, with 10 bases between. The CDR3 nucleotides read TGTGCCAGTAGCACCACAGGGAACTATGGCTACACCTTC. Its protein is CASSTTGNYGYTF.

The chain uses TRBV4-1 and TRBJ1-5, with 7 bases matching TRBD1. The V gene end was trimmed by 4 bases and the J gene end by 1 base; junction bases not matched to a gene: 7. There are 16 residues in the CDR3. CDR1 is MGHRA and CDR2 is YSYEKL in the germline V gene. CDR3 sequence (DNA): TGCGCCAGCAGCCGGACGACAGGGCGAAGCAATCAGCCCCAGCATTTT. Amino acid sequence: CASSRTTGRSNQPQHF.

V and J are TRBV16 and TRBJ2-7; D is undetermined. The CDR3 sequence is 15 residues long. V lost 0 bases to trimming and J lost 4 bases, with 13 bases between them. The germline V gene has CDR1 KGHSY and CDR2 FQNENV. CDR3 loop: CASSQSLATEYEQYF. The DNA for the CDR3 is TGTGCCAGCAGCCAATCGCTGGCAACAGAGTACGAGCAGTACTTC.

V is TRBV5-1 and J is TRBJ2-1, with 11 bases matching TRBD1. The CDR3 covers 16 residues. V lost 4 bases, J lost 4 bases, and 7 bases stayed unmatched. The germline CDR1 and CDR2 sequences are SGHRS and YFSETQ. CDR3 amino acids: CASSERDRGFYNEQFF. The CDR3, as DNA: TGCGCCAGCAGCGAGCGGGACAGGGGGTTTTACAATGAGCAGTTCTTC. Looking up the rest from reference TRBV5-1 and TRBJ2-1 gives the full variable domain: KAGVTQTPRYLIKTRGQQVTLSCSPISGHRSVSWYQQTPGQGLQFLFEYFSETQRNKGNFPGRFSGRQFSNSRSEMNVSTLELGDSALYLCASSERDRGFYNEQFFGPGTRLTVL.

The chain recombines TRBV7-9 with TRBJ2-7; possible D gene TRBD1, 5 bases. CDR3 length: 13 residues. Germline V lookup: CDR1 SEHNR, CDR2 FQNEAQ (reference sequence). Trimming removed 4 bases at V and 1 base at J, with 8 bases between. The CDR3 nucleotides read TGTGCCAGCAGCTGGGGCAGTTCCTACGAGCAGTACTTC. Its protein is CASSWGSSYEQYF.

The gene calls are TRBV15 and TRBJ2-7; D possibly corresponds to TRBD1 (6 bases). The CDR3 has 13 residues. V was shortened by 5 bases and J by 5 bases, with 13 bases between the two germline ends. Germline values: CDR1 LNHNV, CDR2 YYDKDF (reference sequence). CDR3 sequence reads: CATSRSGTNEQYF. DNA of the CDR3: TGTGCCACCAGCCGCTCAGGGACAAACGAGCAGTACTTC.

The J gene is TRBJ1-1, the V gene TRBV4-1; no reliable D call. Germline V gene lookup returns CDR1 MGHRA and CDR2 YSYEKL. CDR3 length equals 15 residues. Trimming removed 1 base from V and 3 bases from J, with 12 bases in between. The CDR3 sequence is CASSQGSGWDTEAFF. The CDR3 DNA sequence: TGCGCCAGCAGCCAAGGTTCAGGTTGGGACACTGAAGCTTTCTTT.

This clone appeared a few times. The chain carries TRBV11-2 and TRBJ2-1; 7 bases match TRBD2. CDR3 size: 17 residues. The trim removed 5 bases at V and 8 bases at J, leaving 18 bases unmatched. The germline gives CDR1 SGHAT, CDR2 FQNNGV. The chain's CDR3 is CASSRAERTRSVDEQFF. Here the CDR3 DNA reads TGTGCCAGCAGCAGGGCGGAAAGGACTAGGTCCGTTGATGAGCAGTTCTTC.

This clone was found a few times. The chain couples TRBV7-3 to TRBJ1-6; 7 nucleotides agree with TRBD1. Germline CDR1 reads SGHTA; CDR2 reads FQGTGA. The CDR3 has 16 amino acids. J lost 6 bases, V lost 0 bases, and 5 bases had no gene match. The CDR3 DNA reads as TGTGCCAGCAGCTTAACGGCAGGGGGGCTTAATTCACCCCTCCACTTT. This translates into CASSLTAGGLNSPLHF.

The chain uses TRBV19 and TRBJ1-5; 7 positions agree with TRBD1. J was trimmed by 6 bases and V by 1 base; bases with no gene match: 6. From germline, CDR1 is LNHDA and CDR2 SQIVND (reference sequence). CDR3 length: 15 amino acids. CDR3 bases: TGTGCCAGTAGTATAGGAGGGGCAGGGGGTCAGCCCCAGCATTTT. Residues: CASSIGGAGGQPQHF.

This chain connects TRBV5-1 to TRBJ1-1; D possibly corresponds to TRBD1 (5 bases). The CDR3 length is 14 residues. Trimming took 0 bases from V and 4 from J, leaving 10 bases between them. Germline values: CDR1 SGHRS, CDR2 YFSETQ. The CDR3 DNA sequence: TGCGCCAGCAGCTTGGAGATGGGGGGCACTGAAGCTTTCTTT. Amino acid sequence: CASSLEMGGTEAFF.

V is TRBV7-8 and J is TRBJ1-1; a weak D match, TRBD1 (5 bases). The length of the CDR3 is 13 residues. V was clipped by 5 bases and J by 1 base, with 8 bases between them. The germline V gene has CDR1 SGHVS and CDR2 FQNEAQ. The DNA of the CDR3 is TGTGCCAGCAGCCTGACAGAGAACACTGAAGCTTTCTTT. Its protein product is CASSLTENTEAFF.

This chain uses TRBV9 with TRBJ1-1, with TRBD1 matching over 10 bases. The CDR3 runs to 16 residues. Per germline, CDR1 SGDLS and CDR2 YYNGEE. V gave up 3 bases and J gave up 7 bases; unmatched junction bases: 12. The CDR3 region is CASSALDRGVLIEAFF. The CDR3 nucleotides read TGTGCCAGCAGCGCTTTGGACAGGGGGGTTTTAATTGAAGCTTTCTTT.

This chain links TRBV19 with TRBJ2-5, with 10 bases fitting TRBD1. The CDR3 covers 14 residues. CDR1 is LNHDA, CDR2 SQIVND, per germline (reference sequence). The junction had 6 bases not matched to a gene; V was cut back by 6 bases and J by 5 bases. CDR3 amino acids: CASRMTGGRETQYF. The CDR3 coding sequence is TGTGCCAGTAGAATGACAGGGGGCAGGGAGACCCAGTACTTC.

J is TRBJ1-1 and V is TRBV10-2; no definite D call. V was pared by 6 bases and J by 1 base, with 6 bases between. Germline values: CDR1 WSHSY, CDR2 SAAADI. CDR3 length equals 12 residues. The CDR3 spells CASSTANTEAFF. The CDR3 nucleotides read TGCGCCAGCAGCACAGCGAACACTGAAGCTTTCTTT.

The chain joins TRBV18 to TRBJ1-4; D remains unclear. Germline V CDR1 and CDR2: KGHSH, LQKENI. This CDR3 is built from 15 residues. V lost 2 bases to trimming and J lost 1 base, with 8 bases between them. The CDR3 here is CASSPTSQTNEKLFF. CDR3 in DNA: TGTGCCAGCTCACCAACGAGTCAAACTAATGAAAAACTGTTTTTT.

For this clone: The junction departs from the called germline gene at one end, perhaps through a read error. The J gene is TRBJ1-1, the V gene TRBV13; weak D call: TRBD1 (5 bases). The CDR3 consists of 12 residues. Germline V gene lookup returns CDR1 PRHDT and CDR2 FYEKMQ (reference sequence). This chain's CDR3 is CASSPGNAEAFF. The CDR3 nucleotides read TGTGCCAGCAGCCCAGGGAACGCTGAAGCTTTCTTT.

The rearrangement joins TRBV6-5 to TRBJ1-6; 7 nucleotides match TRBD1. CDR1 and CDR2 (germline): MNHEY, SVGAGI. Trimming took 7 bases from V and 6 from J; bases not matched to a gene: 9. This CDR3 region has 15 residues. DNA for the CDR3: TGTGCCAGCAATCCCTCCGGGACAGTTAATTCACCCCTCCACTTT. Amino acids: CASNPSGTVNSPLHF.

This rearrangement joins TRBV6-5 to TRBJ2-7; 8 nucleotides align to TRBD1. The trim removed 9 bases at V and 9 bases at J, leaving 10 bases unmatched. The CDR3 is 12 residues long. The germline V gene encodes CDR1 MNHEY and CDR2 SVGAGI. The CDR3 loop is CASNNAGGVQYF. The CDR3 nucleotides read TGTGCCAGTAATAATGCAGGGGGCGTGCAGTACTTC.

This rearrangement joins TRBV28 to TRBJ1-2, with a weak D call TRBD1 (5 bases). The CDR3 is made up of 14 amino acids. Germline V gives CDR1 MDHEN, CDR2 SYDVKM. Between the trimmed V and J ends, which lost 6 bases and 7 bases, there was a span of 18 bases. The CDR3 region has the DNA TGTGCCAGCAGGGGTGGGTGGGGCGTGGCTGGCTACACCTTC. Protein product: CASRGGWGVAGYTF.

The chain employs TRBV7-2 and TRBJ1-2, with TRBD1 matching over 7 bases. CDR3 length: 14 amino acids. Germline V gene sequence: CDR1 SGHTA, CDR2 FQGNSA. J was trimmed by 4 bases and V by 1 base; bases with no gene match: 3. The CDR3 sequence: CASSLEGAIYGYTF. The CDR3 DNA reads as TGTGCCAGCAGCTTAGAGGGGGCCATCTATGGCTACACCTTC. The full variable domain, with the rest looked up from reference TRBV7-2 and TRBJ1-2, is GAGVSQSPSNKVTEKGKDVELRCDPISGHTALYWYRQSLGQGLEFLIYFQGNSAPDKSGLPSDRFSAERTGGSVSTLTIQRTQQEDSAVYLCASSLEGAIYGYTFGSGTRLTVV.

J is TRBJ1-2 and V is TRBV27; 7 positions agree with TRBD1. This CDR3 has 16 residues. Per germline, CDR1 MNHEY and CDR2 SMNVEV (reference sequence). The trim removed 2 bases at V and 6 bases at J, leaving 12 bases unmatched. The CDR3 nucleotides read TGTGCCAGCAGTTTAGATGGGGGAAGGGGGCTTCATGGCTACACCTTC. This translates into CASSLDGGRGLHGYTF.

This clone was counted once. The CDR3 here is CASSKQVITNYGYTF. DNA for the CDR3: TGTGCCAGTAGTAAACAGGTCATCACTAACTATGGCTACACCTTC. The J gene is TRBJ1-2, the V gene TRBV19, with D possibly being TRBD1 (5 bases). Trimming took 4 bases from V and 0 from J, leaving 12 bases between them. The CDR3 runs 15 residues. Per germline, CDR1 LNHDA and CDR2 SQIVND (reference sequence).

This chain joins TRBV19 and TRBJ2-1; TRBD1 matches at 11 bases. This CDR3 has 16 amino acids. V gave up 0 bases and J gave up 4 bases; unmatched junction bases: 2. Per the germline V gene, CDR1 is LNHDA and CDR2 is SQIVND (reference sequence). The CDR3 coding sequence is TGTGCCAGTAGTATAGAATGGGACAGGGGGTACAATGAGCAGTTCTTC. It is translated as CASSIEWDRGYNEQFF.

CDR3 residues: CSVERTGGYGYTF. The DNA for the CDR3 is TGCAGCGTTGAACGGACAGGGGGCTATGGCTACACCTTC. This sequence joins TRBV29-1 and TRBJ1-2, with 10 positions matching TRBD1. Trimming removed 2 bases from V and 4 bases from J; junction bases left unmatched: 1. Germline V gene sequence: CDR1 SQVTM, CDR2 ANQGSEA. CDR3 length: 13 residues.